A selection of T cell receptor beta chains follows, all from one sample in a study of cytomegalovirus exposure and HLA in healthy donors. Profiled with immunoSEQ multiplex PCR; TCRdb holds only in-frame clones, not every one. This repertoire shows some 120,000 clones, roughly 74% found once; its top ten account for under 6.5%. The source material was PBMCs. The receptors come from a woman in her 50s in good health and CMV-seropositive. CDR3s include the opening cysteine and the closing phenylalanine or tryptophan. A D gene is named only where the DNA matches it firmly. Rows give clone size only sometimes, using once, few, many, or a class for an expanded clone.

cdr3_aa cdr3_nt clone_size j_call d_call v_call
CASSSITGPRGNTIYF TGTGCCAGCAGTTCCATTACAGGGCCCCGTGGAAACACCATATATTTT NA TRBJ1-3 NA TRBV6-5
CASRARGLEWSNEKLFF TGTGCCTCGAGGGCCAGGGGGCTTGAATGGTCTAATGAAAAACTGTTTTTT NA TRBJ1-4 TRBD1 TRBV19
CASSLVPGNTGELFF TGTGCCAGCAGCTTAGTGCCAGGGAACACCGGGGAGCTGTTTTTT NA TRBJ2-2 NA TRBV7-6
CASSVGQGGYNEQFF TGTGCCAGCAGCGTAGGACAGGGTGGCTACAATGAGCAGTTCTTC NA TRBJ2-1 TRBD1 TRBV9
CASQPLGGGPNTGELFF TGTGCCAGCCAACCTCTCGGCGGGGGCCCTAACACCGGGGAGCTGTTTTTT few TRBJ2-2 NA TRBV5-6
CASSLRGLDVDGYTF TGTGCCAGCAGCTTACGGGGTTTGGACGTAGATGGCTACACCTTC NA TRBJ1-2 NA TRBV7-2
CASSDRSETQYF TGTGCCAGTAGCGACAGGAGCGAGACCCAGTACTTC once TRBJ2-5 NA TRBV19
CASSFRAGANEKLFF TGTGCCAGCAGCTTTCGGGCAGGGGCAAATGAAAAACTGTTTTTT few TRBJ1-4 NA TRBV5-6
CASSLRGRGGRNEQFF TGTGCCAGCAGCTTGAGAGGGCGGGGGGGCCGGAATGAGCAGTTCTTC NA TRBJ2-1 TRBD2 TRBV5-6
CASSLSTPGFQPQHF TGTGCCAGCAGTTTATCCACCCCGGGGTTTCAGCCCCAGCATTTT NA TRBJ1-5 NA TRBV28
CASSLGRGSGELFF TGTGCCAGCAGCTTAGGACGGGGGTCCGGGGAGCTGTTTTTT NA TRBJ2-2 NA TRBV11-2
CASSQSSGTGGYTF TGTGCCAGCAGCCAATCATCCGGCACCGGGGGCTACACCTTC NA TRBJ1-2 NA TRBV16
CASSPARGTQPQHF TGCGCCAGCAGCCCCGCTAGGGGCACTCAGCCCCAGCATTTT NA TRBJ1-5 NA TRBV4-1
CSVEGGQAMGYTF TGCAGCGTTGAAGGAGGACAGGCGATGGGCTACACCTTC NA TRBJ1-2 TRBD1 TRBV29-1
CASSVSARGSNSPLHF TGTGCCAGCAGCGTCTCGGCCCGCGGTTCGAATTCACCCCTCCACTTT once TRBJ1-6 NA TRBV9
CASSLLSETQGGYTF TGTGCCAGCAGCTTATTGTCCGAAACACAGGGGGGCTACACCTTC once TRBJ1-2 TRBD1 TRBV11-3
CASSLFPRGGLFF TGTGCCAGCAGTTTATTCCCAAGGGGGGGACTGTTTTTT few TRBJ1-4 NA TRBV27
CASSLGTGGSSPLHF TGTGCCAGCAGCTTAGGAACAGGGGGGAGTTCACCCCTCCACTTT NA TRBJ1-6 TRBD1 TRBV13
CAISVDRDYSGANVLTF TGTGCCATCAGTGTGGACAGGGACTACTCTGGGGCCAACGTCCTGACTTTC few TRBJ2-6 NA TRBV10-3
CASSAGADTGELFF TGTGCCAGTAGTGCTGGGGCGGACACCGGGGAGCTGTTTTTT few TRBJ2-2 NA TRBV19
CASSPERGRYEQYF TGCGCCAGCAGTCCCGAGCGGGGGAGATACGAGCAGTACTTC few TRBJ2-7 TRBD2 TRBV5-1
CASSLMSGQGAYGYTF TGTGCCAGCAGCTTGATGTCAGGACAGGGTGCATATGGCTACACCTTC NA TRBJ1-2 TRBD1 TRBV5-4
CAAGGAVGYNEQFF TGTGCTGCCGGCGGGGCGGTCGGCTACAATGAGCAGTTCTTC NA TRBJ2-1 NA TRBV25-1
CASSQGAGNDYGYTF TGCGCCAGCAGCCAAGGGGCAGGGAATGACTATGGCTACACCTTC NA TRBJ1-2 NA TRBV4-1
CASSIQGGKSAEQFF TGTGCCAGTAGTATCCAGGGGGGAAAGAGCGCGGAGCAGTTCTTC NA TRBJ2-1 NA TRBV19
CASSLDPGSGEQYF TGCGCCAGCAGCTTGGACCCGGGGTCGGGGGAGCAGTACTTC NA TRBJ2-7 NA TRBV5-1
CASSQDRRQDGYTF TGCGCCAGCAGCCAAGATCGAAGACAGGATGGCTACACCTTC NA TRBJ1-2 NA TRBV4-3
CASSDTQATANYGYTF TGTGCCAGCAGCGACACCCAGGCGACAGCTAACTATGGCTACACCTTC NA TRBJ1-2 NA TRBV2
CASSLGTGGPSENTIYF TGCGCCAGCAGCCTCGGGACAGGCGGACCCTCTGAAAACACCATATATTTT once TRBJ1-3 TRBD1 TRBV5-1
CSVARQGSVAFF TGCAGCGTGGCGCGACAGGGCTCAGTGGCTTTCTTT NA TRBJ1-1 TRBD1 TRBV29-1
CASNRAGQPQHF TGTGCCAGTAACCGGGCGGGCCAGCCCCAGCATTTT few TRBJ1-5 NA TRBV19
CASTEGAGLAGELFF TGCGCCAGCACCGAGGGGGCAGGTCTTGCCGGGGAGCTGTTTTTT NA TRBJ2-2 TRBD1 TRBV4-1
CAGMRGGGDTQYF TGTGCCGGCATGAGGGGAGGTGGAGATACGCAGTATTTT NA TRBJ2-3 NA TRBV11-2
CASSLFAGAGNTIYF TGTGCCAGCAGCTTATTTGCGGGAGCCGGAAACACCATATATTTT NA TRBJ1-3 NA TRBV5-8
CASGGESEGDTQYF TGTGCCAGCGGGGGGGAATCTGAGGGAGATACGCAGTATTTT once TRBJ2-3 TRBD2 TRBV2
CSVTGAGANVLTF TGCAGCGTGACAGGGGCCGGGGCCAACGTCCTGACTTTC few TRBJ2-6 TRBD1 TRBV29-1
CASSSRGGQSNYGYTF TGTGCCAGCAGTTCTCGGGGGGGGCAATCTAACTATGGCTACACCTTC NA TRBJ1-2 NA TRBV2
CASSHQGNYGYTF TGCGCCAGCAGCCACCAGGGTAACTATGGCTACACCTTC NA TRBJ1-2 NA TRBV4-1
CASSVLQGRETQYF TGTGCCAGTAGTGTATTACAGGGCCGGGAGACCCAGTACTTC NA TRBJ2-5 NA TRBV19
CASSPRGQDTDTQYF TGTGCCAGCTCACCGAGAGGACAAGACACAGATACGCAGTATTTT NA TRBJ2-3 NA TRBV18
CASSAQGGGNTIYF TGTGCCAGCAGTGCCCAAGGGGGAGGAAACACCATATATTTT few TRBJ1-3 NA TRBV6-1
CASSLEASGGSTDTQYF TGCGCCAGCAGCTTGGAAGCGAGCGGGGGGAGCACAGATACGCAGTATTTT few TRBJ2-3 TRBD2 TRBV5-1
CSVKWGGAGDEQFF TGCAGCGTTAAGTGGGGGGGGGCGGGCGATGAGCAGTTCTTC NA TRBJ2-1 NA TRBV29-1
CASRGLAGGDEQFF TGTGCCAGCAGGGGACTAGCGGGGGGTGATGAGCAGTTCTTC NA TRBJ2-1 TRBD2 TRBV6-6
CASSQGSSSSYEQYF TGTGCCAGCAGCCAAGGTAGTAGCAGCTCCTACGAGCAGTACTTC NA TRBJ2-7 NA TRBV4-2
CASSYSIGSGYGYTF TGTGCCAGCAGTTACTCGATCGGGTCTGGCTATGGCTACACCTTC once TRBJ1-2 NA TRBV6-5
CASSLLVSYNEQFF TGTGCCAGCAGTTTACTAGTTTCCTACAATGAGCAGTTCTTC NA TRBJ2-1 NA TRBV11-2
CASSSAGGGVGETQYF TGTGCCAGCAGCTCAGCGGGCGGGGGCGTCGGAGAGACCCAGTACTTC NA TRBJ2-5 NA TRBV11-2
CASSLQGWNSPLHF TGTGCCAGCAGCTTACAGGGTTGGAATTCACCCCTCCACTTT NA TRBJ1-6 NA TRBV11-3
CASTLAGGPQTQYF TGTGCCAGCACCCTAGCGGGGGGGCCTCAGACCCAGTACTTC NA TRBJ2-5 TRBD2 TRBV6-5
CASSFLGRSDQPQHF TGTGCCAGCAGCTTCCTTGGCCGGAGCGATCAGCCCCAGCATTTT NA TRBJ1-5 NA TRBV7-2
CASSKSGNTIYF TGTGCCAGCAGTAAATCTGGAAACACCATATATTTT NA TRBJ1-3 NA TRBV14
CASTPREGPTEAFF TGTGCCAGCACACCTCGGGAGGGCCCAACTGAAGCTTTCTTT NA TRBJ1-1 NA TRBV11-3
CARENQPQHF TGTGCCAGAGAGAATCAGCCCCAGCATTTT NA TRBJ1-5 NA TRBV5-8
CASRKRADSPLHF TGTGCCAGCAGAAAGAGGGCCGATTCACCCCTCCACTTT NA TRBJ1-6 NA TRBV27
CASSYFSGVDTGELFF TGTGCCAGCAGTTACTTCAGCGGGGTAGACACCGGGGAGCTGTTTTTT few TRBJ2-2 TRBD2 TRBV6-5
CARRAAGSYEQYF TGCGCCAGACGGGCGGCCGGGAGCTACGAGCAGTACTTC NA TRBJ2-7 NA TRBV5-1
CAWSVGSGSKLFF TGTGCCTGGAGTGTAGGTTCGGGGAGCAAACTGTTTTTT NA TRBJ1-4 NA TRBV30
CASVEVTLYNEQFF TGTGCCAGCGTGGAGGTAACACTTTACAATGAGCAGTTCTTC few TRBJ2-1 NA TRBV2
CASSPIAAGTYNEQFF TGTGCCAGCAGCCCCATAGCGGCAGGGACTTACAATGAGCAGTTCTTC few TRBJ2-1 NA TRBV13